A selection of T cell receptor beta chains follows, all from one sample in a study of blood T cell repertoires in COVID-19. Clones were sequenced by immunoSEQ multiplex PCR, and TCRdb holds only the in-frame ones, with some missing. The sample carries some 210,000 clones, roughly 86% recorded once. Sequencing was done on a sample of peripheral blood. Source of these receptors: a woman between 45 and 65 years old with active or convalescent COVID-19. CDR3s include the opening cysteine and the closing phenylalanine or tryptophan. The D gene is left open where the match is weak. The size entry is marked missing in some rows and otherwise reads once, few, many or a size class.

V gene	D gene	J gene	clone size	CDR3 DNA	CDR3 protein
TRBV7-9	TRBD1	TRBJ1-5	-	TGTGCCAGCAGCCGTGGGCCAGGGGGCTATCAGCCCCAGCATTTT	CASSRGPGGYQPQHF
TRBV15	-	TRBJ1-1	few	TGTGCCACCAGCAGAGATAGAGTCGGCACTGAAGCTTTCTTT	CATSRDRVGTEAFF
TRBV7-9	-	TRBJ2-5	-	TGTGCCAGCAGCTTAGGGGTTGGGGCTCAACCGGAAGAGACCCAGTACTTC	CASSLGVGAQPEETQYF
TRBV6-5	TRBD1	TRBJ1-2	-	TGTGCCAGCAGTCCCCAAGACAGGGTTGGTGGCTACACCTTC	CASSPQDRVGGYTF
TRBV21-1	-	TRBJ1-5	-	TGTGCCAGCAGCAAAAGGGGAGGGCATCAGCCCCAGCATTTT	CASSKRGGHQPQHF
TRBV5-4	TRBD2	TRBJ2-1	once	TGTGCCAGCAGCTCCTATCCCAGCGGGAGGGTTAATGAGCAGTTCTTC	CASSSYPSGRVNEQFF
TRBV5-1	-	TRBJ2-7	-	TGCGCCAGCAGCTTGGGTGACAGATCATTGTACGAGCAGTACTTC	CASSLGDRSLYEQYF
TRBV27	-	TRBJ2-3	-	TGTGCCAGCAGCCCGCCGAGAGGTACGCAGTATTTT	CASSPPRGTQYF
TRBV7-2	-	TRBJ1-5	-	TGTGCCAGCAGCTTACGGGCAGGGAATCAGCCCCAGCATTTT	CASSLRAGNQPQHF
TRBV5-6	-	TRBJ2-7	-	TGTGCCAGCAGCTTGTGGGCTCTCGAGCAGTACTTC	CASSLWALEQYF
TRBV5-1	TRBD1	TRBJ1-6	-	TGCGCCAGCAGACCTGGACAGGCGAGCTCCTATAATTCACCCCTCCACTTT	CASRPGQASSYNSPLHF
TRBV5-6	TRBD2	TRBJ2-1	-	TGTGCCAGCAGCTTGGAGGGTTGGCTAGCGGATAACAATGAGCAGTTCTTC	CASSLEGWLADNNEQFF
TRBV4-2	-	TRBJ1-1	-	TGTGCCAGCAGCCAAGTACGAGTAAACACTGAAGCTTTCTTT	CASSQVRVNTEAFF
TRBV9	TRBD2	TRBJ2-2	-	TGTGCCAGCAGCGCAACTAGCGGGCCCACCGGGGAGCTGTTTTTT	CASSATSGPTGELFF
TRBV19	-	TRBJ2-7	-	TGTGCCAGTAGTCTTAATCCGAGTAGCTCCTACGAGCAGTACTTC	CASSLNPSSSYEQYF
TRBV19	TRBD2	TRBJ2-4	-	TGTGCCAGTAGAAGGACTAGCGGGGGGGAAGACAAAAACATTCAGTACTTC	CASRRTSGGEDKNIQYF
TRBV6-1	-	TRBJ2-5	-	TGTGCCAGCAGTGAAGCTCCGCCCCTGAGCGGGGAGACCCAGTACTTC	CASSEAPPLSGETQYF
TRBV4-1	-	TRBJ2-1	-	TGCGCCAGCAGCCCCCGGGCCCAGGGATTTTACAATGAGCAGTTCTTC	CASSPRAQGFYNEQFF
TRBV19	TRBD1	TRBJ1-1	-	TGTGCCAGTAGGACCCAGGGGGCCACTGAAGCTTTCTTT	CASRTQGATEAFF
TRBV5-1	TRBD2	TRBJ2-5	-	TGCGCCAGCAGGACCCGCGGGGGGCGCGAGGAGACCCAGTACTTC	CASRTRGGREETQYF
TRBV3-1/TRBV3-2	-	TRBJ1-6	-	TGTGCCAGCAGCCAAGGGTGGCAGGGGATTTCACCCCTCCACTTT	CASSQGWQGISPLHF
TRBV19	-	TRBJ2-1	once	TGTGCCAGTAGTATACGGCGGGACGCCAATGAGCAGTTCTTC	CASSIRRDANEQFF
TRBV10-3	TRBD1	TRBJ2-2	-	TGTGCCATCAGCCAGGGGGAGTCCGGGGAGCTGTTTTTT	CAISQGESGELFF
TRBV9	-	TRBJ2-1	-	TGTGCCAGCAGCCGAACATTCCAGGGGACGGATGAGCAGTTCTTC	CASSRTFQGTDEQFF
TRBV19	TRBD1	TRBJ2-2	-	TGTGCCAGTAGTTCCGACAGGGCGGACACCGGGGAGCTGTTTTTT	CASSSDRADTGELFF
TRBV21-1	-	TRBJ1-5	-	TGTGCCAGCAGCAAAGGGTCCGGGGGGCATCAGCCCCAGCATTTT	CASSKGSGGHQPQHF
TRBV9	TRBD1	TRBJ1-6	-	TGTGCCAGCCAGGGGGGACTGGGTAATTCACCCCTCCACTTT	CASQGGLGNSPLHF
TRBV18	-	TRBJ1-4	once	TGTGCCAGCTCAAAGGGGGTTCTTAATGAAAAACTGTTTTTT	CASSKGVLNEKLFF
TRBV28	TRBD2	TRBJ2-2	-	TGTGCCAGCAGTTTAATACTAGCGGGAGGGCCAACCGGGGAGCTGTTTTTT	CASSLILAGGPTGELFF
TRBV18	-	TRBJ2-1	-	TGTGCCAGCTCACCCTACGGACAGTCTAGCTCCTACAATGAGCAGTTCTTC	CASSPYGQSSSYNEQFF
TRBV6-5	TRBD2	TRBJ2-5	-	TGTGCCAGCAGACGCGTGATCGGGGGGGCGGAGACCCAGTACTTC	CASRRVIGGAETQYF
TRBV19	TRBD1	TRBJ2-1	-	TGTGCCAGTAGATCCGGGGGACAGGGGGCGGTTGAGCAGTTCTTC	CASRSGGQGAVEQFF
TRBV10-3	-	TRBJ2-3	-	TGTGCCATCAGTGTCATACAGGGCACAGATACGCAGTATTTT	CAISVIQGTDTQYF
TRBV6-5	-	TRBJ1-2	-	TGTGCCAGTTCAAGGGGTGGGGGACTTAGGGATGGCTACACCTTC	CASSRGGGLRDGYTF
TRBV7-9	-	TRBJ1-1	-	TGTGCCAGCAGCCGACTGCCCAAATGGTCTCTCATGAACACTGAAGCTTTCTTT	CASSRLPKWSLMNTEAFF
TRBV5-4	-	TRBJ2-3	-	TGTGCCAGCAGCTTTTCGGGCGGGGTGACAGATACGCAGTATTTT	CASSFSGGVTDTQYF
TRBV15	TRBD1	TRBJ2-1	-	TGTGCCACCAGCAGTCGACAGGGACAAGGCTCCTACAATGAGCAGTTCTTC	CATSSRQGQGSYNEQFF
TRBV5-6	-	TRBJ2-7	-	TGTGCCAGCAGCTTTCGGACAGCCATCTCCTACGAGCAGTACTTC	CASSFRTAISYEQYF
TRBV28	TRBD1	TRBJ1-2	once	TGTGCCAGCAGGCCTGATAACAGGGGATACCTCTATGGCTACACCTTC	CASRPDNRGYLYGYTF
TRBV12-3/TRBV12-4	TRBD1	TRBJ2-7	-	TGTGCCAGCCGGGACAGCGGCTACGAGCAGTACTTC	CASRDSGYEQYF
TRBV6-5	-	TRBJ1-4	-	TGTGCCAGCAGTTCCCCGACTTGGCCGGAAAAACTGTTTTTT	CASSSPTWPEKLFF
TRBV5-1	TRBD1	TRBJ1-1	-	TGCGCCAGCAGCCGACAGGGGGCGAACACTGAAGCTTTCTTT	CASSRQGANTEAFF
TRBV12-3/TRBV12-4	-	TRBJ2-1	once	TGTGCCAGCAGGGAGCGGACCCGTCAGTTCTTC	CASRERTRQFF
TRBV5-1	-	TRBJ2-1	-	TGCGCCAGCAGCTTGTCACTACCTCAGTTTTTTGCCAATGAGCAGTTCTTC	CASSLSLPQFFANEQFF
TRBV24-1	-	TRBJ1-2	-	TGTGCCACGGGGCACCCTAACTATGGCTACACCTTC	CATGHPNYGYTF